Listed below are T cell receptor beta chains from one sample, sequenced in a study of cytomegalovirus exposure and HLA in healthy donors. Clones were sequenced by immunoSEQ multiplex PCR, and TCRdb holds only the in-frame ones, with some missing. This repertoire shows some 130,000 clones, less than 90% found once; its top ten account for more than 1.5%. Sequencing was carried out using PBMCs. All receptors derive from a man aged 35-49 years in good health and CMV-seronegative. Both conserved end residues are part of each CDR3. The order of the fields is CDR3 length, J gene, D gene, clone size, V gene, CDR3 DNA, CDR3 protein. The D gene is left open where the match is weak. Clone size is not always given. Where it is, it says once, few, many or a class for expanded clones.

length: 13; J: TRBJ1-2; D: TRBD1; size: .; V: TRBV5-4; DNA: TGTGCCAGCAGCTCTACAGGGGGCCATGGCTACACCTTC; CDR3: CASSSTGGHGYTF
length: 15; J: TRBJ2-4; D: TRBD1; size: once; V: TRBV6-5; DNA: TGTGCCAGCAGTTACTCTCTCGCAGGGGGAAACATTCAGTACTTC; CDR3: CASSYSLAGGNIQYF
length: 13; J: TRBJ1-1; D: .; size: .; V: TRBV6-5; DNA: TGTGCCAGCAGTTACTCGCGAGGGACTGAAGCTTTCTTT; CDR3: CASSYSRGTEAFF
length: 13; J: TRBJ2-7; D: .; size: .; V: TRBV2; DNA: TGTGCCAGCAGTATTACGGGGTACTACGAGCAGTACTTC; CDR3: CASSITGYYEQYF
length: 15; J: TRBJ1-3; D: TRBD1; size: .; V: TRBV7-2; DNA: TGTGCCAGCAGCTTAGCGCGGACAGGGGGAAACACCATATATTTT; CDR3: CASSLARTGGNTIYF
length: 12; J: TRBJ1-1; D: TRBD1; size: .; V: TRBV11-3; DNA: TGTGCCAGCAGCTCTACAGGGGCTGAAGCTTTCTTT; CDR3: CASSSTGAEAFF
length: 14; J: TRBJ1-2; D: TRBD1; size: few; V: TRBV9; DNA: TGTGCCAGCAGCGACCGACAGGGGCTACAGGGCTACACCTTC; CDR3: CASSDRQGLQGYTF
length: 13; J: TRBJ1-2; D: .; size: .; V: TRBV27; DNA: TGTGCCAGCAGCAAACAGGGTTACTATGGCTACACCTTC; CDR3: CASSKQGYYGYTF
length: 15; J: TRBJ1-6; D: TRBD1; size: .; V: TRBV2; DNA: TGTGCCAGCACCCAGGGACAGGGACTTTGGTCACCCCTCCACTTT; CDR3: CASTQGQGLWSPLHF
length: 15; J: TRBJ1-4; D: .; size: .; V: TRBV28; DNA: TGTGCCAGCAGTACGGGGACTCGAGGGAATGAAAAACTGTTTTTT; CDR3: CASSTGTRGNEKLFF
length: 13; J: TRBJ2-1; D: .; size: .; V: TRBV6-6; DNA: TGTGCCAGCAGTTTCCAGACTGGTAATGAGCAGTTCTTC; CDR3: CASSFQTGNEQFF
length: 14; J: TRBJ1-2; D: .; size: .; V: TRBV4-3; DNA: TGCGCCAGCAGCCATTCCGGGGGGGATTATGGCTACACCTTC; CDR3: CASSHSGGDYGYTF
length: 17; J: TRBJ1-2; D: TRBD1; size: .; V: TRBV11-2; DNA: TGTGCCAGCAGCTTAGATCGGCGGGACAGGGGGAGCTATGGCTACACCTTC; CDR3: CASSLDRRDRGSYGYTF
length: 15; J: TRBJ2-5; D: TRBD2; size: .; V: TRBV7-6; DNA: TGTGCCACCCGGCCTCGACTAGCGGGGGGAGAGACCCAGTACTTC; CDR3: CATRPRLAGGETQYF
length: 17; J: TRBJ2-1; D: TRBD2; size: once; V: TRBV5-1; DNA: TGCGCCAGCAGCTTGGCCGGGGCGGGAGGGTCCTACAATGAGCAGTTCTTC; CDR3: CASSLAGAGGSYNEQFF
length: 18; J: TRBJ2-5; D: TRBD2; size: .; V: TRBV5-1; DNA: TGCGCCAGCTCCCAATCCGGGACTAGCGGGGGAGGGCAAGAGACCCAGTACTTC; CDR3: CASSQSGTSGGGQETQYF